This is a list of T cell receptor beta chains from one sample in a study of blood T cell repertoires in COVID-19. Produced via immunoSEQ multiplex PCR; TCRdb's table is partial and in-frame only. The profile shows some 340,000 clones, about 86% of them singletons. Sequenced: peripheral blood. These receptors were obtained from a man under 40 with active or convalescent COVID-19. The CDR3 runs from the conserved cysteine through the conserved F or W. D genes are given only for firm matches. A row's size may be missing; if present it is once, few, many or a size class.

D: TRBD2; J: TRBJ2-2; V: TRBV9; size: NA; DNA: TGTGCCAGCAGCGTAGGGGGACTAGCGGGAGCGAACACCGGGGAGCTGTTTTTT; CDR3: CASSVGGLAGANTGELFF
D: NA; J: TRBJ2-1; V: TRBV12-5; size: NA; DNA: TGTGCTAGTGGTTTGGACAGACGGGCAGGGCCCTCCTACAATGAGCAGTTCTTC; CDR3: CASGLDRRAGPSYNEQFF
D: TRBD2; J: TRBJ2-1; V: TRBV3-1/TRBV3-2; size: NA; DNA: TGTGCCACCTCGGGGGGGACTAGCGGCTATTCTCCCTACAATGAGCAGTTCTTC; CDR3: CATSGGTSGYSPYNEQFF
D: NA; J: TRBJ2-7; V: TRBV28; size: NA; DNA: TGTGCCAGCAGTTTATACCAGGGACTGTTCTACTTC; CDR3: CASSLYQGLFYF
D: NA; J: TRBJ2-3; V: TRBV6-6; size: NA; DNA: TGTGCCAGCAGTTACTCGAATAGGGGAATCACAGATACGCAGTATTTT; CDR3: CASSYSNRGITDTQYF
D: NA; J: TRBJ2-7; V: TRBV5-1; size: once; DNA: TGCGCCAGCGCGAGGCAACAGGGTCTCACTTCCTACGAGCAGTACTTC; CDR3: CASARQQGLTSYEQYF
D: TRBD1; J: TRBJ2-7; V: TRBV29-1; size: NA; DNA: TGCAGCGTCGGACAGGGGCTCTACGAGCAGTACTTC; CDR3: CSVGQGLYEQYF
D: NA; J: TRBJ1-5; V: TRBV12-3/TRBV12-4; size: once; DNA: TGTGCCAGCAGTTCCGGGGGGCATCAGCCCCAGCATTTT; CDR3: CASSSGGHQPQHF
D: TRBD1; J: TRBJ2-7; V: TRBV5-4; size: once; DNA: TGTGCCAGCAGCTCCCCAAGGGACAGCTCCTACGAGCAGTACTTC; CDR3: CASSSPRDSSYEQYF
D: TRBD1; J: TRBJ1-5; V: TRBV4-1; size: NA; DNA: TGCGCCAGCAGCCACGGGGACAGGGGAAGTCAGCCCCAGCATTTT; CDR3: CASSHGDRGSQPQHF
D: TRBD1; J: TRBJ1-2; V: TRBV6-2/TRBV6-3; size: NA; DNA: TGTGCCAGCAGCCTGGGACAGATAGCTGGCTACACCTTC; CDR3: CASSLGQIAGYTF
D: NA; J: TRBJ2-1; V: TRBV11-3; size: many; DNA: TGTGCCAGCAGCTTAGGACAGAACAATGAGCAGTTCTTC; CDR3: CASSLGQNNEQFF
D: TRBD1; J: TRBJ2-2; V: TRBV18; size: NA; DNA: TGTGCCAGCAACACCGGGACAGCGAACACCGGGGAGCTGTTTTTT; CDR3: CASNTGTANTGELFF
D: TRBD1; J: TRBJ1-1; V: TRBV2; size: NA; DNA: TGTGCCAGCAGTGTACAGGGGACGCAGAACACTGAAGCTTTCTTT; CDR3: CASSVQGTQNTEAFF
D: NA; J: TRBJ2-5; V: TRBV2; size: few; DNA: TGTGCCAGCAGCCCGGAGGGATGGGAGACCCAGTACTTC; CDR3: CASSPEGWETQYF
D: NA; J: TRBJ2-7; V: TRBV7-2; size: NA; DNA: TGTGCCAGCAGCTTAGGAGGTTTTACGGAGCCCTACGAGCAGTACTTC; CDR3: CASSLGGFTEPYEQYF
D: TRBD1; J: TRBJ2-7; V: TRBV7-2; size: NA; DNA: TGTGCCAGCAGTTTAGGACAGGGGGACGAGCAGTACTTC; CDR3: CASSLGQGDEQYF
D: NA; J: TRBJ2-7; V: TRBV7-2; size: NA; DNA: TGTGCCAGCGGGGCAGGGTCCGAGCAGTACTTC; CDR3: CASGAGSEQYF